This T cell receptor (beta chain) was recorded in a study of blood T cell repertoires in COVID-19. Study in general: Material from acute and convalescent COVID-19 was sourced from the United States, Italy and Spain.

In its sample, this clone was seen once. CDR3 length: 17 amino acids. Germline V gives CDR1 LGHNA, CDR2 YNFKEQ. Deletions cut 3 bases from V and 3 bases from J, with 21 bases between. Authors' processing steps: Scientists estimated how many nucleated cells there were by amplifying reference gene primers. Sequencing was performed with immunoSEQ multiplex PCR; in TCRdb, only in-frame clones are kept and a portion is missing. Clonal size and the V and J genes are those of that table, whereas D and trimming came from the DNA. Seen here are more than 85,000 clones, 88% observed once, and the top ten hold 2.9%.

The chain has TRBV4-2 and TRBJ2-7; weak D call: TRBD1 (6 bases). Specimen: peripheral blood. The receptor was derived from a woman of 80 years or more with acute or convalescent COVID-19. This CDR3 reads CASSHYTRTGQIYEQYF. The CDR3 DNA reads TGTGCCAGCAGCCACTATACTAGGACCGGACAGATCTACGAGCAGTACTTC.